The 25 T cell receptor beta chains reported below all come from one sample, sequenced in a study of shared clonotypes between healthy human individuals. Libraries were prepared by immunoSEQ multiplex PCR; TCRdb keeps only in-frame clonotypes and omits some of them. This sample has about 1 million clones, with 65% to 75% found just once. Sequencing was done on a sample of memory CD4+ T cells sorted from blood. This sample's subset: CD45RA-negative fraction. The receptors originated from a man aged 18 to 29 in good health.

J is TRBJ2-3 and V is TRBV5-4, with D unclear. Germline CDR1 SGHNT, CDR2 YYREEE (reference sequence). V gave up 2 bases and J gave up 2 bases, with 15 bases separating them. The CDR3 runs to 16 residues. CDR3 coding DNA: TGTGCCAGCAGCTTAGGTCCCAACATTAACACAGATACGCAGTATTTT. Translating it yields CASSLGPNINTDTQYF.

This rearrangement joins TRBV5-6 to TRBJ2-2; 8 positions agree with TRBD1. V trimming: 4 bases; J trimming: 4 bases; junction bases outside the gene matches: 3. Germline V gives CDR1 SGHDT, CDR2 YYEEEE. The CDR3 consists of 14 residues. The CDR3, as DNA: TGTGCCAGCAGCATTGACAGGGGCACCGGGGAGCTGTTTTTT. This translates into CASSIDRGTGELFF.

The V call is TRBV9, the J call TRBJ2-3; no clear D gene. Germline V gene data show CDR1 as SGDLS and CDR2 as YYNGEE. This CDR3 has 15 amino acids. Trimming removed 0 bases at V and 0 bases at J, with 8 bases between. DNA of the CDR3: TGTGCCAGCAGCGTAGGGGTTCCTAGCACAGATACGCAGTATTTT. Translated, it gives CASSVGVPSTDTQYF.

The chain is built from TRBV5-6 and TRBJ1-2; tentative D call: TRBD1 (6 bases). Per germline, CDR1 SGHDT and CDR2 YYEEEE. The CDR3 runs to 14 residues. V lost 5 bases to trimming and J lost 3 bases, with 14 bases between them. The CDR3 region is CASRKGGAHYGYTF. In DNA, the CDR3 is TGTGCCAGCAGAAAAGGGGGGGCCCACTATGGCTACACCTTC.

The J gene is TRBJ1-3, the V gene TRBV4-2; unclear D gene. Trimming left V 0 bases short and J 5 bases short, with 14 bases between. The CDR3 is 16 amino acids. Germline V lookup: CDR1 LGHNA, CDR2 YNFKEQ. CDR3 sequence (DNA): TGTGCCAGCAGCCAAGAAAGGACGGCCACTAGAAACACCATATATTTT. Encoded protein: CASSQERTATRNTIYF.

This chain joins TRBV10-3 and TRBJ2-1, with D possibly matching TRBD2 (6 bases). Germline CDR1 reads ENHRY; CDR2 reads SYGVKD. V was cut by 3 bases and J by 11 bases, with 14 bases left in between. This CDR3 is 13 amino acids long. This CDR3 reads CAISDPDGRKQFF. The CDR3 DNA reads as TGTGCCATCAGTGACCCGGACGGGAGAAAGCAGTTCTTC.

The chain uses TRBV7-2 and TRBJ2-3; D call uncertain. V lost 5 bases and J 4 bases, leaving 16 bases between the germline ends. The V gene's germline CDR1 is SGHTA and CDR2 FQGNSA. The CDR3 covers 15 residues. The CDR3 DNA follows: TGTGCCAGCAGCATCTACCTATCCCGCGCAGATACGCAGTATTTT. The encoded protein is CASSIYLSRADTQYF.

Concerning this clone itself: This sample also contains other DNA sequences that code for the same CDR3. The genes are TRBV7-2 and TRBJ2-7; D gene unclear. The V gene's germline CDR1 is SGHTA and CDR2 FQGNSA. The CDR3 is made up of 13 amino acids. V was shortened by 5 bases and J by 1 base, with 9 bases between the two germline ends. The CDR3 DNA follows: TGTGCCAGCAGCAGCAGAGTATCCTACGAGCAGTACTTC. Its translation: CASSSRVSYEQYF.

The chain links TRBV10-2 to TRBJ2-2, with unresolved D. Trimming left V 1 base short and J 1 base short, with 4 bases between. Germline CDR1 reads WSHSY; CDR2 reads SAAADI. CDR3 length: 14 residues. Written as DNA, the CDR3 is TGCGCCAGCAGTGAGTACGGGAACACCGGGGAGCTGTTTTTT. This encodes CASSEYGNTGELFF.

This rearrangement joins TRBV10-3 to TRBJ2-5, with D perhaps TRBD2 (5 bases). The ends were cut back, 10 bases at V and 4 bases at J, with 19 bases in the middle. The CDR3 runs to 14 residues. CDR1 ENHRY and CDR2 SYGVKD come from the germline V gene. CDR3 sequence reads: CATSGGSWGETQYF. The DNA for the CDR3 is TGTGCCACTTCCGGCGGGTCGTGGGGAGAGACCCAGTACTTC.

This clone has a handful of counts. The chain has TRBV7-8 and TRBJ1-4; 7 bases match TRBD1. V trimming: 0 bases; J trimming: 7 bases; junction bases outside the gene matches: 8. The CDR3 runs to 16 residues. Germline CDR1 SGHVS, CDR2 FQNEAQ. CDR3 protein: CASSLAQGWIGEKLFF. As DNA, the CDR3 is TGTGCCAGCAGCTTAGCACAGGGGTGGATCGGTGAAAAACTGTTTTTT.

A few counts support this clone. The genes are TRBV5-5 and TRBJ1-6; 8 bases match TRBD1. Germline lookup yields CDR1 SGHKS and CDR2 YYEKEE (reference sequence). Losses at the gene ends were 4 bases for V and 5 bases for J; bases not matched to a gene: 2. CDR3 size: 14 residues. The chain's CDR3 is CASSRTGNNSPLHF. The CDR3, as DNA: TGTGCCAGCAGCCGGACAGGGAATAATTCACCCCTCCACTTT.

The V gene is TRBV2, the J gene TRBJ2-5, with D possibly TRBD2 on 6 matching bases. The CDR3 has 15 residues. V was trimmed by 2 bases and J by 5 bases, leaving 15 bases between them. Per germline, CDR1 SNHLY and CDR2 FYNNEI. CDR3 in amino acids: CASSETVGAGETQYF. Written as DNA, the CDR3 is TGTGCCAGCAGTGAAACTGTAGGGGCGGGGGAGACCCAGTACTTC.

Only a few counts were recorded for this clone. V and J are TRBV2 and TRBJ1-5; D may be TRBD1 (5 bases). V was shortened by 6 bases and J by 6 bases, with 15 bases between the two germline ends. In germline, CDR1 is SNHLY, CDR2 FYNNEI. The CDR3 runs 14 residues. The CDR3 sequence: CASRAGESGQPQHF. CDR3 DNA sequence: TGTGCCAGCAGAGCGGGGGAATCGGGTCAGCCCCAGCATTTT.

The rearrangement links TRBV28 to TRBJ2-7; TRBD2 might be the D (6 bases). CDR3 length: 17 amino acids. V was pared by 6 bases and J by 7 bases, with 28 bases between. CDR1 is MDHEN and CDR2 is SYDVKM in the germline V gene. DNA of the CDR3: TGTGCCAGCAGCCCGCGTGGGGGGTCCACTTTCGAGGGAGAGCAGTACTTC. Translating it yields CASSPRGGSTFEGEQYF.

Only one count was recorded for this clone. This CDR3 reads CASSLVGTATNEKLFF. The CDR3 region has the DNA TGTGCCAGCAGCTTAGTTGGGACAGCAACTAATGAAAAACTGTTTTTT. The J gene is TRBJ1-4, the V gene TRBV7-2, with TRBD1 matching over 7 bases. V shed 1 base, J shed 0 bases, and the junction held 2 bases outside the gene matches. The CDR3 runs to 16 residues. Germline V CDR1 and CDR2: SGHTA, FQGNSA.

This clone appeared a few times. V gene TRBV27 combines with J gene TRBJ2-1, with 12 bases identical to TRBD2. This CDR3 has 16 residues. The germline V gene has CDR1 MNHEY and CDR2 SMNVEV (reference sequence). V dropped 1 base and J dropped 7; count of bases not matched to a gene: 5. The CDR3 reads CASSLLTSGSANEQFF. The CDR3 DNA sequence: TGTGCCAGCAGTTTATTGACTAGCGGGAGTGCGAATGAGCAGTTCTTC.

J is TRBJ2-3 and V is TRBV15; 11 bases are a match to TRBD2. The CDR3 has 16 residues. Trimming took 5 bases from V and 1 from J; bases not matched to a gene: 5. Per germline, CDR1 LNHNV and CDR2 YYDKDF (reference sequence). The CDR3 region is CATSETSGGGTDTQYF. The CDR3 DNA sequence: TGTGCCACCAGCGAAACTAGCGGGGGTGGCACAGATACGCAGTATTTT.

The chain carries TRBV11-2 and TRBJ1-1; D uncertain. CDR1 and CDR2 (germline): SGHAT, FQNNGV. The V end was cut by 5 bases, the J end by 7 bases, with 14 bases between. The CDR3 covers 13 residues. The CDR3 loop reads CASSVDNFGEAFF. For the CDR3, the DNA is TGTGCCAGCAGCGTTGACAATTTCGGTGAAGCTTTCTTT.

V is TRBV29-1 and J is TRBJ2-1, with D possibly TRBD2 on 6 matching bases. V was clipped by 5 bases and J by 0 bases, with 11 bases between them. Germline CDR1 SQVTM, CDR2 ANQGSEA. This CDR3 spans 14 amino acids. CDR3 DNA sequence: TGCAGCGTTCTGGGGAGGAGCTCCTACAATGAGCAGTTCTTC. It is translated as CSVLGRSSYNEQFF.

Of note for this clone: One end of the junction fails to match germline, which may point to a read error. The chain is built from TRBV5-1 and TRBJ2-7; possibly TRBD1 or TRBD2 for D (5 bases each). The CDR3 totals 13 residues. Germline loops: CDR1 SGHRS, CDR2 YFSETQ. The DNA for the CDR3 is TGTGCCAGCAGCTTTCGTCGGGGACCCGAGCAGTACTTC. The encoded protein is CASSFRRGPEQYF.

The V gene is TRBV5-4, the J gene TRBJ1-1; no clear D gene. Germline V gene data show CDR1 as SGHNT and CDR2 as YYREEE (reference sequence). The CDR3 length is 16 residues. The V gene lost 4 bases and the J gene lost 0 bases, with 16 bases spanning the gap. In DNA form, the CDR3 reads TGTGCCAGCAGCCCCGACCGACCCCGACTGAACACTGAAGCTTTCTTT. It encodes CASSPDRPRLNTEAFF.

The genes are TRBV6-1 and TRBJ2-1; D gene uncertain. Germline V gives CDR1 MNHNS, CDR2 SASEGT. The CDR3 contains 15 residues. The ends were cut back, 0 bases at V and 0 bases at J, with 6 bases in the middle. The CDR3 coding sequence is TGTGCCAGCAGTGAAGCGCTGGGCTCCTACAATGAGCAGTTCTTC. It encodes CASSEALGSYNEQFF.

In nucleotides, the CDR3 is TGTGCCAGCTCACCAAGCGGTAACAATGAGCAGTTCTTC. It yields the protein CASSPSGNNEQFF. This chain uses TRBV18 with TRBJ2-1, with D maybe TRBD2 (5 bases). Germline V gene data show CDR1 as KGHSH and CDR2 as LQKENI. This CDR3 contains 13 residues. V shed 2 bases and J shed 5 bases, with 7 bases lying between them.

The V gene is TRBV5-1, the J gene TRBJ2-2; 11 bases are a match to TRBD1. V trimming: 5 bases; J trimming: 4 bases; junction bases outside the gene matches: 7. CDR3 length: 16 amino acids. Looked up from germline, CDR1 is SGHRS and CDR2 is YFSETQ. CDR3 DNA: TGCGCCAGCAGTCCCCCCGGGACAGGGGGCACCGGGGAGCTGTTTTTT. Its translation: CASSPPGTGGTGELFF. The complete variable domain, with remaining parts taken from reference TRBV5-1 and TRBJ2-2, reads KAGVTQTPRYLIKTRGQQVTLSCSPISGHRSVSWYQQTPGQGLQFLFEYFSETQRNKGNFPGRFSGRQFSNSRSEMNVSTLELGDSALYLCASSPPGTGGTGELFFGEGSRLTVL.